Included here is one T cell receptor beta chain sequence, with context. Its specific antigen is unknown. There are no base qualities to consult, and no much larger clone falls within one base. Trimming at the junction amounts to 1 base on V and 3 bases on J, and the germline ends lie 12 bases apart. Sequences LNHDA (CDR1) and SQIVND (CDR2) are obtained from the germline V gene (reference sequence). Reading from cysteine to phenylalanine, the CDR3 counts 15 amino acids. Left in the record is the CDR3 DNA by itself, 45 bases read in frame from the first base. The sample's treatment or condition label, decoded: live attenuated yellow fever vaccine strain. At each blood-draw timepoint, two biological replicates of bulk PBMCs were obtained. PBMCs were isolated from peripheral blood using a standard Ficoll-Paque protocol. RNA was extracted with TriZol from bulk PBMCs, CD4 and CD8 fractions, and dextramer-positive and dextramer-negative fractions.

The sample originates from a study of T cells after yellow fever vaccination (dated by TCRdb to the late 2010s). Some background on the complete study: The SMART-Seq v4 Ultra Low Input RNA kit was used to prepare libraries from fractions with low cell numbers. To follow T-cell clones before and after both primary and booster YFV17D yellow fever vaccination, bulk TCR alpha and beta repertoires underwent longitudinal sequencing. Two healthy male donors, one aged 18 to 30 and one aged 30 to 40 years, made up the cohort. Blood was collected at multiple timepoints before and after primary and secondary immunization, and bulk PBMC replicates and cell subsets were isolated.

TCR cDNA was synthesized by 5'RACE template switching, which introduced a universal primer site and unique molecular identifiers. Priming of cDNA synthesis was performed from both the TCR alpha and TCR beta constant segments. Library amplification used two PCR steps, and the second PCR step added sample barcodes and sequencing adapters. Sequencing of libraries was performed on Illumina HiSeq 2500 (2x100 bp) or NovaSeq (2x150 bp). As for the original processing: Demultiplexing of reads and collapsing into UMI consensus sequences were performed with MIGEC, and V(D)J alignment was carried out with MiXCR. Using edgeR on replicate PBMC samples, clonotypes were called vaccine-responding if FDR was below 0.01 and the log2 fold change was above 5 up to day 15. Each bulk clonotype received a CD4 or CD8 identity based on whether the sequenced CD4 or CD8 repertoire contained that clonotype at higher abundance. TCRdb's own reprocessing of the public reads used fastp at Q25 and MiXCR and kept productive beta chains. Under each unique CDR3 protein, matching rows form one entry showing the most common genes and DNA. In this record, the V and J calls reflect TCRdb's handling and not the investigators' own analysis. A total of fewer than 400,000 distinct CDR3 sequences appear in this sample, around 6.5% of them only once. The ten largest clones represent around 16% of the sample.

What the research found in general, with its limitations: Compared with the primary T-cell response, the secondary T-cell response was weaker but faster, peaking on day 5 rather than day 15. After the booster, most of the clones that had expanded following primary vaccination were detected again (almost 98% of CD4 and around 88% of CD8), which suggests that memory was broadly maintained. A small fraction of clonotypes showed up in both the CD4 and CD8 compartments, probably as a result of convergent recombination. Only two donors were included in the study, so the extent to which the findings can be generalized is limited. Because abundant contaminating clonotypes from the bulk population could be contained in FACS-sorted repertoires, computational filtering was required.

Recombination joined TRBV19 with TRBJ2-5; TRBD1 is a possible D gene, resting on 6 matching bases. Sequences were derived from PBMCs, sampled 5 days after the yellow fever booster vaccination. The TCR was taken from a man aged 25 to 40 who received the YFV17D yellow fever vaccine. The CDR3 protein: CASSIGGGHEETQYF. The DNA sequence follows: TGTGCCAGTAGTATAGGAGGGGGACACGAAGAGACCCAGTACTTC.